This T cell receptor beta chain originates from a study of blood T cells in healthy people across ages. Findings and limits, study-wide: One million T cells yielded diversity estimates that were considered underestimates. As age increased, TCR beta diversity per million T cells fell in a roughly linear fashion.

V dropped 5 bases and J dropped 7 bases, with 12 bases sitting between them. Germline CDR1 reads DFQATT; CDR2 reads SNEGSKA (reference sequence). The CDR3 has 12 amino acids. Notes on this clonotype: What it recognizes is unknown.

Sample-barcoded 5' priming and a J-beta primer mix drove a second PCR of 7 to 11 cycles. Each cDNA molecule was tagged by a template-switch adaptor that had 12 random nucleotides. Via MiXCR, TCRdb re-called the 5' RACE reads, giving one row per CDR3 protein. The sample lists about 900,000 distinct CDR3 sequences, 62% occurring once. The chain uses TRBV20-1 and TRBJ2-1; D uncertain. The clonotype originates from a man between 25 and 39 years old in good health. Source material: blood. CDR3 in amino acids: CSAGPQSNEQFF. Here the CDR3 DNA reads TGCAGTGCTGGGCCGCAGTCAAATGAGCAGTTCTTC.